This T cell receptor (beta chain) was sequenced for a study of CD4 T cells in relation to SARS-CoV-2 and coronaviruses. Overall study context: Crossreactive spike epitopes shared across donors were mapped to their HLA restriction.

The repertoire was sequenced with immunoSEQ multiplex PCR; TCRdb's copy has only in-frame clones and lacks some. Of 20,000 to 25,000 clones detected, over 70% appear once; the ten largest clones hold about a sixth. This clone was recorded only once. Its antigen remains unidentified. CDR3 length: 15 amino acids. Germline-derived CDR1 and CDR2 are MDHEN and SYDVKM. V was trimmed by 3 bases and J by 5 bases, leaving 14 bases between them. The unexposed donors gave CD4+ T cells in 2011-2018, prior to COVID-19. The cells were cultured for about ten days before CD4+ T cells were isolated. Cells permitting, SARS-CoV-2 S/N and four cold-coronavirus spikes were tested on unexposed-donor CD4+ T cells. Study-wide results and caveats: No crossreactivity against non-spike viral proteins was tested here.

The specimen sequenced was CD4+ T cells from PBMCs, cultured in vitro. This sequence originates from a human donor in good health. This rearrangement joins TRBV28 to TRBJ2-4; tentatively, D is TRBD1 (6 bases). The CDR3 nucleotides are TGTGCCAGCAGTTTGCCCGACAGGTACCAAAACATTCAGTACTTC. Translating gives CASSLPDRYQNIQYF.